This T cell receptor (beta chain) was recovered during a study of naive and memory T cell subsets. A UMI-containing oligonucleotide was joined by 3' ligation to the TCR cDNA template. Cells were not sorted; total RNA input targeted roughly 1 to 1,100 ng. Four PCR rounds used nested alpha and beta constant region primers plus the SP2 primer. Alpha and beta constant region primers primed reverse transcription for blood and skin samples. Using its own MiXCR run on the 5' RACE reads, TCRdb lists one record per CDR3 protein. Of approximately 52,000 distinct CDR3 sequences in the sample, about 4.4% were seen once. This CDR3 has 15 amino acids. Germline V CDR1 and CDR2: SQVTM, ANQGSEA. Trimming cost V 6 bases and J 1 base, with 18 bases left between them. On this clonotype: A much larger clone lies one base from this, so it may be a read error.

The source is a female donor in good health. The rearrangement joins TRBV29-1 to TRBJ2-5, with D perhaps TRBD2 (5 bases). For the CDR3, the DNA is TGCAGCGTGGCCCCGTTATCGAGCGGCCAAGAGACCCAGTACTTC. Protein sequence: CSVAPLSSGQETQYF.